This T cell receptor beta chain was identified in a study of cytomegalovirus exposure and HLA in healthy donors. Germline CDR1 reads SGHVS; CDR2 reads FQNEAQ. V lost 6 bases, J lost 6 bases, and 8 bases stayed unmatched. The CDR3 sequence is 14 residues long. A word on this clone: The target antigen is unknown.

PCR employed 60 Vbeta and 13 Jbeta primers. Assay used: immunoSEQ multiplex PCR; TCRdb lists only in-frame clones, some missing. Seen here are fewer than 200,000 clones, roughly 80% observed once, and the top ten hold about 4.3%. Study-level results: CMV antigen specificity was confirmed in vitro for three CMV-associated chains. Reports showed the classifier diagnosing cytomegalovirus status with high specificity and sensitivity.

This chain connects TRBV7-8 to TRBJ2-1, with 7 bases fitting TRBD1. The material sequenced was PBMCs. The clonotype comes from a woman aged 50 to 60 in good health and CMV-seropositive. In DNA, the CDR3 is TGTGCCAGCAGTAACCGATACAGGGGCAATGAGCAGTTCTTC. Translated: CASSNRYRGNEQFF.